These T cell receptor beta chains were read from a single sample in a study of T cell changes during pregnancy in multiple sclerosis. Using immunoSEQ multiplex PCR, the repertoire was profiled, and TCRdb retains in-frame clones only, with some absent. The sample contains roughly 89,000 clones, roughly 93% of which appear only once. The material sequenced was peripheral blood, taken in the first trimester of pregnancy. The receptors shown here come from a female donor with multiple sclerosis, enrolled in a pregnancy study. CDR3s include the opening cysteine and the closing phenylalanine or tryptophan. Each record gives: clone size, D gene, V gene, J gene, CDR3 DNA, CDR3 protein. A D gene is named only where the DNA matches it firmly. Clone size is given for some rows only: seen once, a few or many times, or a class if the clone is expanded.

-	TRBD2	TRBV30	TRBJ2-7	TGTGCCTGGGGTCGACGTTCTAGCGGGGGTCGCTACGAGCAGTACTTC	CAWGRRSSGGRYEQYF
-	-	TRBV6-5	TRBJ2-7	TGTGCCAGCAGTTACGGGCACTCCTACGAGCAGTACTTC	CASSYGHSYEQYF
once	-	TRBV27	TRBJ2-2	TGTGCCAGCAGTCAGGACTGGAACACCGGGGAGCTGTTTTTT	CASSQDWNTGELFF
-	TRBD1	TRBV5-6	TRBJ1-1	TGTGCCAGCACTTCAGGGGGAGGTACTGAAGCTTTCTTT	CASTSGGGTEAFF
-	-	TRBV6-1	TRBJ2-1	TGTGCCAGCACGGACAGATACAATGAGCAGTTCTTC	CASTDRYNEQFF
-	-	TRBV11-2	TRBJ2-1	TGTGCCAGCAGCTTAGGACTAGTAAGCTCCTACAATGAGCAGTTCTTC	CASSLGLVSSYNEQFF
-	TRBD2	TRBV11-1	TRBJ2-7	TGTGCCAGCAGCAGGACTAGCGGGGGGACCGGCTCCTACGAGCAGTACTTC	CASSRTSGGTGSYEQYF
once	TRBD1	TRBV4-2	TRBJ1-5	TGTGCCAGCAGCCAAGAGGGACAGGGGCTCATTCTAGCCCAGCATTTT	CASSQEGQGLILAQHF
-	-	TRBV6-6	TRBJ1-1	TGTGCCAGCAGTTCCGCGGCGGGGACTGAAGCTTTCTTT	CASSSAAGTEAFF
-	TRBD1	TRBV6-5	TRBJ2-7	TGTGCCAGCAGTTACCACGGACAGACAGGGCATGAGTACTTC	CASSYHGQTGHEYF
-	-	TRBV6-1	TRBJ1-2	TGTGCCAGCATCGTCTATAACGGGGGCTATGGCTACACCTTC	CASIVYNGGYGYTF
-	TRBD2	TRBV7-6	TRBJ2-3	TGTGCCAGCAGCGCATCGGCGGGCGGGGGTTACACAGATACGCAGTATTTT	CASSASAGGGYTDTQYF
-	TRBD2	TRBV13	TRBJ2-7	TGTGCCAGCAGCGGGGGGGGCTACGAGCAGTACTTC	CASSGGGYEQYF
-	TRBD1	TRBV5-1	TRBJ2-3	TGCGCCAGCAGCTTGGAGCCGGGACAGAGCACAGATACGCAGTATTTT	CASSLEPGQSTDTQYF
once	-	TRBV19	TRBJ2-1	TGTGCCAGTACCAAAGAGGGTACGGGGTACAATGAGCAGTTCTTC	CASTKEGTGYNEQFF
-	-	TRBV5-1	TRBJ2-5	TGCGCCAGCAGCTTGGGCTGGGCAGAAGGTGAAGAGACCCAGTACTTC	CASSLGWAEGEETQYF
-	-	TRBV6-1	TRBJ1-4	TGTGCCAGCAGTGAAGCTTGGGGCTGGGGTAATGAAAAACTGTTTTTT	CASSEAWGWGNEKLFF
-	-	TRBV5-1	TRBJ1-6	TGCGCCAGCAGCCCCCGCGGGGAAGGGAAGAATTCACCCCTCCACTTT	CASSPRGEGKNSPLHF
-	TRBD1	TRBV7-6	TRBJ2-7	TGTGCCAGCAGCCCCGGGACAGGGGAGTACGAGCAGTACTTC	CASSPGTGEYEQYF